The 30 T cell receptor beta chains in this list originate from one sample, sequenced in a study of T-cell memory formation after mild COVID-19. TCRdb used MiXCR to reprocess the 5' RACE reads, holding one entry per CDR3 protein. The repertoire consists of around 300,000 distinct CDR3 sequences, with approximately 13% occurring once and the leading ten covering over 20%. The sequenced sample consisted of PBMCs or a T cell subset sorted from them (not recorded which). Receptor source: a man between 18 and 35 years old who had mild COVID-19 (a few samples of this study predate the infection). Cell type and time point are not known.

This clonotype was picked up a small number of times. This chain joins TRBV20-1 and TRBJ2-5, with TRBD2 matching 12 bases. Germline CDR1 DFQATT, CDR2 SNEGSKA (reference sequence). The CDR3 runs to 14 residues. The V and J ends lost 5 bases and 0 bases, in that order; junction bases with no gene match: 1. The CDR3 loop reads CSARLAGDQETQYF. CDR3 DNA sequence: TGCAGTGCTCGACTAGCGGGGGACCAAGAGACCCAGTACTTC.

The chain recombines TRBV7-2 with TRBJ2-3; D not resolved. V gave up 3 bases and J gave up 4 bases, with 11 bases separating them. The CDR3 runs 14 residues. Per the germline V gene, CDR1 is SGHTA and CDR2 is FQGNSA. The CDR3 DNA is TGTGCCAGCAGCTTTTTACACCGCGCAGATACGCAGTATTTT. Protein product: CASSFLHRADTQYF.

This clonotype showed up just a few times. The chain has TRBV4-2 and TRBJ2-3; 8 positions agree with TRBD2. The CDR3 is 15 amino acids. Trimming removed 8 bases from V and 4 bases from J; junction bases left unmatched: 11. Germline V gene lookup returns CDR1 LGHNA and CDR2 YNFKEQ. CDR3 sequence: CASGEGSGGADTQYF. The CDR3 DNA reads TGTGCCAGCGGGGAAGGGAGCGGGGGTGCAGATACGCAGTATTTT.

This clonotype was counted only a few times. This chain joins TRBV7-3 and TRBJ2-7, with a weak D call TRBD1 (5 bases). Per germline, CDR1 SGHTA and CDR2 FQGTGA. With 4 bases removed from V and 0 bases from J, the gap between germline ends came to 10 bases. The CDR3 totals 14 residues. CDR3 region: CASSSDSSSYEQYF. In DNA, the CDR3 is TGTGCCAGCAGCTCAGACAGTAGCTCCTACGAGCAGTACTTC.

This clonotype was seen a handful of times. This rearrangement joins TRBV12-3 or TRBV12-4 to TRBJ1-2; D gene ambiguous. Trimming took off 1 base at V and 4 bases at J, with 7 bases between the two ends. The CDR3 has 13 amino acids. This CDR3 is CASSLGHPYGYTF. Here the CDR3 DNA reads TGTGCCAGCAGTTTAGGCCATCCCTATGGCTACACCTTC.

This clonotype was observed many times. The genes are TRBV25-1 and TRBJ2-2, with D maybe TRBD1 (5 bases). Germline CDR1 MGHDK, CDR2 SYGVNS. The CDR3 has 14 amino acids. The V gene lost 0 bases and the J gene lost 6 bases, with 8 bases spanning the gap. As DNA, the CDR3 is TGTGCCAGCAGTGAATATTTCAGGGCCGGGGAGCTGTTTTTT. Its protein product is CASSEYFRAGELFF. Variable domain in full (rest from reference TRBV25-1 and TRBJ2-2): EADIYQTPRYLVIGTGKKITLECSQTMGHDKMYWYQQDPGMELHLIHYSYGVNSTEKGDLSSESTVSRIRTEHFPLTLESARPSHTSQYLCASSEYFRAGELFFGEGSRLTVL.

This clonotype was recorded a few times. The chain links TRBV10-3 to TRBJ2-3; 13 positions agree with TRBD2. V was clipped by 4 bases and J by 4 bases; unmatched bases: 5. The CDR3 has 16 amino acids. The germline CDR1 and CDR2 sequences are ENHRY and SYGVKD. CDR3 in amino acids: CAISGWTSGGSDTQYF. The CDR3 nucleotides are TGTGCCATCAGTGGCTGGACTAGCGGGGGCTCAGATACGCAGTATTTT.

V gene TRBV20-1 combines with J gene TRBJ2-7; D is uncertain. Germline values: CDR1 DFQATT, CDR2 SNEGSKA (reference sequence). V dropped 0 bases and J dropped 4 bases, with 7 bases sitting between them. CDR3 length: 12 amino acids. CDR3 sequence (DNA): TGCAGTGCTAGAGATCGCGGATACGAGCAGTACGTC. This encodes CSARDRGYEQYV.

This chain joins TRBV9 and TRBJ2-2; 8 nucleotides match TRBD2. Germline-derived CDR1 and CDR2 are SGDLS and YYNGEE. The V and J ends lost 3 bases and 8 bases, in that order; junction bases with no gene match: 9. CDR3 length: 15 residues. The CDR3 is CASSDPGGVTGELFF. The CDR3 DNA reads TGTGCCAGCAGCGACCCCGGGGGGGTGACAGGGGAGCTGTTTTTT.

V gene TRBV29-1 combines with J gene TRBJ2-2; D gene uncertain. This CDR3 is built from 11 residues. Germline values: CDR1 SQVTM, CDR2 ANQGSEA. V was cut by 4 bases and J by 6 bases, with 6 bases left in between. CDR3 DNA: TGCAGCGTTGCCGGTCCCGGGGAGCTGTTTTTT. Translation: CSVAGPGELFF.

The chain has TRBV7-2 and TRBJ2-7, with D maybe TRBD1 (6 bases). This CDR3 is built from 15 residues. CDR1 and CDR2 (germline): SGHTA, FQGNSA. The V and J ends lost 1 base and 2 bases respectively, with 12 bases between them. In DNA, the CDR3 is TGTGCCAGCAGCTTAGAGAGGGACATCCCCTACGAGCAGTACGTC. This codes for CASSLERDIPYEQYV.

This clonotype has more than one count but fewer than ten. This rearrangement joins TRBV2 to TRBJ1-2, with D unclear. The germline V gene has CDR1 SNHLY and CDR2 FYNNEI. The V gene lost 6 bases and the J gene lost 0 bases, with 14 bases spanning the gap. CDR3 size: 15 residues. The CDR3, as DNA: TGTGCCAGCAGCTCTCAAGGAGGAACTAACTATGGCTACACCTTC. Amino acids: CASSSQGGTNYGYTF.

The chain employs TRBV5-1 and TRBJ2-1, with 8 bases aligning to TRBD2. Germline CDR1 reads SGHRS; CDR2 reads YFSETQ. Trimming removed 0 bases from V and 0 bases from J; junction bases left unmatched: 17. The CDR3 covers 21 residues. CDR3 region: CASSLGGGERGTPSSYNEQFF. The DNA for the CDR3 is TGCGCCAGCAGCTTGGGGGGCGGCGAGCGGGGGACCCCGAGCTCCTACAATGAGCAGTTCTTC.

This clonotype has a handful of counts. The rearrangement links TRBV6-5 to TRBJ2-2; D possibly corresponds to TRBD2 (6 bases). Germline assignment: CDR1 MNHEY and CDR2 SVGAGI. Trimming pared 0 bases from V and 6 bases from J, leaving 8 bases between. The CDR3 sequence is 14 residues long. The CDR3 loop reads CASSYSWGAGELFF. CDR3 DNA sequence: TGTGCCAGCAGTTACTCGTGGGGGGCCGGGGAGCTGTTTTTT.

A note on this clonotype: One end of the junction fails to match germline, which may point to a read error. The chain links TRBV7-2 to TRBJ2-1, with 8 bases aligning to TRBD1. This CDR3 region has 14 residues. CDR1 is SGHTA and CDR2 is FQGNSA in the germline V gene. The DNA of the CDR3 is TGTGCCAGCAGCTTACTTGGACAGGGAATTATCGGGATCTTC. This gives the protein CASSLLGQGIIGIF.

The rearrangement uses TRBV18 and TRBJ2-3, with 8 bases that match TRBD2. Unmatched junction bases numbered 9, after V lost 3 bases and J lost 7 bases. The V gene's germline CDR1 is KGHSH and CDR2 LQKENI. CDR3 length: 15 residues. Here the CDR3 reads CASSPSGGGSYTQYF. The CDR3 bases are TGTGCCAGCTCACCCAGCGGGGGCGGCTCATATACGCAGTATTTT.

This clonotype was counted a few times. The CDR3 loop is CAGAGQGATEAFF. The CDR3 bases are TGTGCCGGCGCGGGACAGGGGGCCACTGAAGCTTTCTTT. The rearrangement uses TRBV2 and TRBJ1-1, with TRBD1 matching over 12 bases. The CDR3 length is 13 residues. J lost 4 bases, V lost 11 bases, and 5 bases had no gene match. From germline, CDR1 is SNHLY and CDR2 FYNNEI.

This rearrangement joins TRBV21-1 to TRBJ2-7; the D segment call TRBD1 is taken from the table without a DNA check. TRBV21-1 is shown as a pseudogene. The CDR3 is 13 amino acids. The CDR3 loop is CASSTPGAAKEYV. CDR3 nucleotide sequence: TGTGCCAGCAGCACCCCAGGGGCAGCTAAGGAGTACGTC.

The genes are TRBV7-9 and TRBJ2-2, with 8 positions matching TRBD1. The CDR3 is 14 amino acids. The germline CDR1 and CDR2 sequences are SEHNR and FQNEAQ (reference sequence). Trimming cost V 3 bases and J 7 bases; bases outside gene matches: 4. The CDR3 reads CASSLPGGGGELFF. Written as DNA, the CDR3 is TGTGCCAGCAGCTTGCCAGGGGGCGGCGGGGAGCTGTTTTTT.

This clonotype has just a few counts. The chain couples TRBV19 to TRBJ2-6; D ambiguous. This CDR3 has 14 amino acids. V lost 10 bases and J 2 bases, leaving 12 bases between the germline ends. Germline V gene sequence: CDR1 LNHDA, CDR2 SQIVND (reference sequence). The CDR3 DNA reads as TGTGCCACTGACGAGGCCGCTGGGGCCAACGTCCTGACTTTC. Translated, it gives CATDEAAGANVLTF.

This clonotype was seen a handful of times. This sequence joins TRBV10-3 and TRBJ2-6; possibly TRBD1 or TRBD2 for D (5 bases each). Per the germline V gene, CDR1 is ENHRY and CDR2 is SYGVKD. V was clipped by 2 bases and J by 2 bases, with 13 bases between them. The CDR3 sequence is 17 residues long. As DNA, the CDR3 is TGTGCCATCAGTGAGGGGGGACGTTCCACTGGGGCCAACGTCCTGACTTTC. Encoded protein: CAISEGGRSTGANVLTF.

This clonotype was detected a few times. The chain links TRBV5-1 to TRBJ2-7; 7 nucleotides agree with TRBD1. This CDR3 region has 14 residues. J lost 6 bases, V lost 5 bases, and 11 bases had no gene match. Germline CDR1 SGHRS, CDR2 YFSETQ. CDR3 nucleotide sequence: TGCGCCAGCAGTGGGCCTGCAACAGGGGTCGAGCAGTACTTC. Amino acid sequence: CASSGPATGVEQYF.

This clonotype was detected only a few times. The rearrangement joins TRBV27 to TRBJ2-1; the match to TRBD1 covers 7 bases. The CDR3 extends over 13 amino acids. Trimming took 9 bases from V and 0 from J; bases not matched to a gene: 2. CDR1 and CDR2 (germline): MNHEY, SMNVEV (reference sequence). This CDR3 is CASGQVSYNEQFF. CDR3 nucleotides: TGTGCCAGTGGACAGGTCTCCTACAATGAGCAGTTCTTC.

Ten or more counts support this clonotype. The V gene is TRBV11-2, the J gene TRBJ2-1, with D uncertain. This CDR3 has 11 amino acids. From germline, CDR1 is SGHAT and CDR2 FQNNGV. The ends were cut back, 5 bases at V and 8 bases at J, with 7 bases in the middle. CDR3 DNA: TGTGCCAGCAGCCAAGGGTATGAGCAGTTCTTC. Its protein is CASSQGYEQFF.

The chain uses TRBV7-9 and TRBJ2-5, with TRBD2 matching over 7 bases. This CDR3 has 17 residues. Germline V gene lookup returns CDR1 SEHNR and CDR2 FQNEAQ (reference sequence). The J segment lost 0 bases and the V segment lost 5 bases, leaving 12 bases of the junction unmatched. The CDR3 protein is CASSVGQGREYQETQYF. The CDR3 bases are TGTGCCAGCAGCGTTGGACAAGGGAGGGAGTACCAAGAGACCCAGTACTTC.

The table lists this clonotype with a few counts. The gene calls are TRBV29-1 and TRBJ2-2; the D is unclear. The V end lost 4 bases, the J end lost 2 bases, and 8 bases lay between the germline ends. Germline CDR1 and CDR2: SQVTM and ANQGSEA. CDR3 size: 13 residues. CDR3 in DNA: TGCAGCGTTGTGCCAGATAACACCGGGGAGCTGTTTTTT. Translated, it gives CSVVPDNTGELFF.

The genes are TRBV12-3 or TRBV12-4 and TRBJ2-7; 8 nucleotides match TRBD1. The V and J ends lost 9 bases and 4 bases, in that order; junction bases with no gene match: 5. This CDR3 comprises 12 residues. The CDR3 nucleotides are TGTGCCAGTGCAGGGGGCCGGTACGAGCAGTACTTC. This translates into CASAGGRYEQYF.

This clonotype turned up a few times. The V gene is TRBV4-3, the J gene TRBJ1-1; no clear D. Trimming cost V 4 bases and J 5 bases, with 20 bases left between them. Germline V lookup: CDR1 LGHNA, CDR2 YSLEER. The CDR3 totals 16 residues. The CDR3 region has the DNA TGCGCCAGCAGCCCCGCCTGGGCCCAGCTCGGAACTGAAGCTTTCTTT. Translating gives CASSPAWAQLGTEAFF.

Concerning this clonotype itself: A junction boundary mismatches the germline segment, possibly from a read error. V and J are TRBV20-1 and TRBJ2-5, with 13 bases fitting TRBD2. CDR1 is DFQATT and CDR2 is SNEGSKA in the germline V gene (reference sequence). CDR3 length equals 13 residues. In DNA form, the CDR3 reads TGCAGTGCTAGGGGACTAGCGGGGAAGGTTGGGGACTTC. Translated, it gives CSARGLAGKVGDF.

The chain combines TRBV7-3 with TRBJ2-1, with 16 nucleotides matching TRBD2. Germline CDR1 reads SGHTA; CDR2 reads FQGTGA. V was clipped by 5 bases and J by 9 bases; unmatched bases: 7. The CDR3 consists of 16 residues. As DNA, the CDR3 is TGTGCCAGCAGCCGTGGGACTAGCGGGGGGGCAGGTGAGCAGTTCTTC. Translation gives CASSRGTSGGAGEQFF.